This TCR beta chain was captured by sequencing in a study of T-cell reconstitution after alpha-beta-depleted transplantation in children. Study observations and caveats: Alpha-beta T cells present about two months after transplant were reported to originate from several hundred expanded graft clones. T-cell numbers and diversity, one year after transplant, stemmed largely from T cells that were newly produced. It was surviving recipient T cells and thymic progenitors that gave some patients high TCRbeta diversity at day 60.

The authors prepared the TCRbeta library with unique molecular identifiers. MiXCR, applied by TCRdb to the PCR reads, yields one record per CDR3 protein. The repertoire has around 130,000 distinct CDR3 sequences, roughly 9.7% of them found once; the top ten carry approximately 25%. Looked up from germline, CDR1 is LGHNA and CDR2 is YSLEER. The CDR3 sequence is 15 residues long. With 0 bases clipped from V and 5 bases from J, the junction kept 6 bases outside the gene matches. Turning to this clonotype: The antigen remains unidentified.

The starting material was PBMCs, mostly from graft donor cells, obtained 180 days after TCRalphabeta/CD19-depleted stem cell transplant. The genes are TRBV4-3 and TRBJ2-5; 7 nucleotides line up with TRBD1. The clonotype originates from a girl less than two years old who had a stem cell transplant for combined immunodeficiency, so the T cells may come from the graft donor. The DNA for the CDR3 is TGCGCCAGCAGCCAAGATGGGACAGCCTTGGAGACCCAGTACTTC. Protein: CASSQDGTALETQYF.